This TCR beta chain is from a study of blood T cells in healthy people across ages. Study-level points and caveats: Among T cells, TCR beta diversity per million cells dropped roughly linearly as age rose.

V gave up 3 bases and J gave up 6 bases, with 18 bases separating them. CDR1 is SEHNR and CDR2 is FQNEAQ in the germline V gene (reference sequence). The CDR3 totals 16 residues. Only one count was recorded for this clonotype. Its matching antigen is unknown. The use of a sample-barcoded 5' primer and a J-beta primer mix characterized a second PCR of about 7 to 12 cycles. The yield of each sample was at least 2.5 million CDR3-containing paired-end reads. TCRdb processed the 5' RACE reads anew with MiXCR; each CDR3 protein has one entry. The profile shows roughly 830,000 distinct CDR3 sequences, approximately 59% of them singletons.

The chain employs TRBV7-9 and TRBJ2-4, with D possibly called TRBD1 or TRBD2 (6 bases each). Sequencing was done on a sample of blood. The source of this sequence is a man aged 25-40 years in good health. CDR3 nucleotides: TGTGCCAGCAGCTTCGCAGAGGGGGGCCAGGGAAACATTCAGTACTTC. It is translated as CASSFAEGGQGNIQYF. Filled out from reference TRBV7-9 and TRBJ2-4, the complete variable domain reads DTGVSQNPRHKITKRGQNVTFRCDPISEHNRLYWYRQTLGQGPEFLTYFQNEAQLEKSRLLSDRFSAERPKGSFSTLEIQRTEQGDSAMYLCASSFAEGGQGNIQYFGAGTRLSVL.